This T cell receptor beta chain stems from a study of blood T cell repertoires in COVID-19. Study background: PBMCs, B-cell-depleted T cells, or T cells provided the cDNA or gDNA that made up the material.

In the authors' workflow: Researchers report that nucleated cell counts were estimated from reference gene primer amplification. TCRdb keeps only in-frame clones here, not all; method: immunoSEQ multiplex PCR. Clone size and V and J calls were adopted from that table, with D and trimming inferred from the DNA. This sample yields under 150,000 clones, of which roughly 84% are seen a single time; more than 3% belongs to the top ten. Self-reported history from a screening survey and questionnaire set each donor's cohort. Germline CDR1 and CDR2: MNHNS and SASEGT. The CDR3 loop spans 12 amino acids. Trimming at V came to 3 bases and at J to 7 bases, leaving 2 bases not matched to a gene.

The TCR comes from a man in his fifties or sixties in a cohort exposed to, infected with or recovered from COVID-19 (not recorded which). The rearrangement uses TRBV6-1 and TRBJ1-1; 7 nucleotides line up with TRBD1. The sequencing sample was made of PBMCs or T cells enriched from blood (not recorded which). The CDR3 region is CASSEGQLEAFF. The DNA of the CDR3 is TGTGCCAGCAGTGAGGGACAGCTTGAAGCTTTCTTT.